This T cell receptor beta chain was recorded in a study of blood T cell repertoires in COVID-19 (dated by TCRdb to 2020 to 2022). Concerning the study at large: Samples from collaborators originated in the United States, Italy and Spain and spanned both the acute and convalescent phases of COVID-19. The samples were drawn from two sources: the first 160 participants of the ongoing ImmuneRACE study, and about 1,300 subjects contributed by 6 global collaborators. Subjects who had been exposed to COVID-19, were actively infected with it, or had recovered from it provided the deeply sampled blood TCRbeta repertoires that made up the dataset. The sample metadata nearly always contained a de-identified subject ID, COVID-19 status, age in years and sex. HLA class I and class II types, where available, came from metadata supplied by the sample provider rather than from assay-based typing. The material from the prospective study consisted of cDNA or gDNA derived from T cells, B-cell-depleted T cells, or PBMCs. A freely available public database, intended as a resource for researchers studying the immune response to SARS-CoV-2, is where the repertoires were released.

Samples from volunteer blood donors who had recovered from COVID-19 were contributed by a second Seattle source. The collaborating institutions used their own protocols to collect whole blood in K2EDTA tubes. For TCRbeta analysis, collaborator samples were shipped as frozen whole blood, as isolated PBMCs, or as DNA extracted from either sample type. The CDR3 has 16 amino acids, counting the end cysteine and phenylalanine. The sequence is cut down to CDR3 DNA, 48 bases in frame from base 1. V was cut back by 1 base and J by 3 bases, leaving a gap of 14 bases between them. CDR1 is given as SGHTA and CDR2 as FQGNSA, both from the germline V gene. As regards this clone: Its target antigen remains unknown. Per-base quality was not reported, and no clone a single base away is much larger than it.

TCRbeta CDR3 regions were amplified from genomic DNA by means of the immunoSEQ Assay, a bias-controlled multiplex PCR. The authors' pipeline ran thus. The number of nucleated cells in each sample was estimated by amplification of reference gene primers within the assay. To quantify the absolute abundance of each unique TCRbeta CDR3 rearrangement, sequence reads were collapsed and filtered. For each sample, productive Simpson clonality was calculated as the square root of Simpson's diversity index across productive rearrangements. As stored in TCRdb, this immuneACCESS dataset retains in-frame rearrangements with V and J assigned. A fraction of the clones does not appear; measured against another copy, unresolved V genes explain less than half of the discrepancy, and the remainder lacks a known reason. The V and J calls and clone size come from that table; D and trimming were worked out from the DNA. This sample is represented by approximately 200,000 clones; 80% to 90% of them were singletons. About 6% of the sample is held by the ten biggest clonotypes.

Overall study outcomes, separate from this receptor: Clinical and demographic metadata were provided uncurated, with the amount varying by source and participant.

This chain joins TRBV7-2 to TRBJ2-3; no confident D gene assignment can be made. The sequence came from a man aged 55-75 years who had recovered from COVID-19. Material for sequencing was peripheral blood. The CDR3 is CASSLGLAVGTDTQYF. The base sequence is TGTGCCAGCAGCTTAGGCCTCGCGGTTGGGACAGATACGCAGTATTTT.